The rows below give T cell receptor beta chains drawn from one sample of a study of blood T cell repertoires in COVID-19. Sequencing was performed with immunoSEQ multiplex PCR; in TCRdb, only in-frame clones are kept and a portion is missing. This table has 50,000 to 70,000 clones, 65% to 90% appearing once. The sequencing input was peripheral blood. These receptors were collected from a woman aged 60-70 years with acute or convalescent COVID-19. Each CDR3 is given with its conserved first and last residue. D genes are given only for firm matches. The size field is filled for only some rows; it gives once, few, many or a size class.

J | size | V | D | DNA | CDR3
TRBJ2-3 | NA | TRBV5-1 | TRBD2 | TGCGCCAGCAGCTTGGCCCTAGCGGGCACAGATACGCAGTATTTT | CASSLALAGTDTQYF
TRBJ1-1 | NA | TRBV5-1 | NA | TGCGCCAGCAGCTTGGCAAAACAGATGAGCACTGAAGCTTTCTTT | CASSLAKQMSTEAFF
TRBJ1-1 | NA | TRBV5-1 | TRBD1 | TGCGCCAGCAGCTCTTACGGGACAGGGGGCACTGAAGCTTTCTTT | CASSSYGTGGTEAFF
TRBJ1-1 | NA | TRBV30 | NA | TGTGCCTTTACCAGGGCTGTGAACACTGAAGCTTTCTTT | CAFTRAVNTEAFF
TRBJ1-2 | many | TRBV4-1 | TRBD1 | TGCGCCAGCAGCCAAGAGACTACAGGGGCCCAAGGCTACACCTTC | CASSQETTGAQGYTF
TRBJ1-5 | NA | TRBV6-6 | NA | TGTGCCAGCAGTTACTCGCAGATGAATCAGCCCCAGCATTTT | CASSYSQMNQPQHF
TRBJ2-1 | few | TRBV4-1 | TRBD1 | TGCGCCAGCAGCCAAGTTCCGGGACAGGGGGTCGCGGGGGCATACAATGAGCAGTTCTTC | CASSQVPGQGVAGAYNEQFF
TRBJ2-7 | few | TRBV5-6 | TRBD2 | TGTGCCACCGCGCCAGATCCGGGACTAGCTTTGGGCGAGCAGTACTTC | CATAPDPGLALGEQYF
TRBJ2-3 | NA | TRBV6-2/TRBV6-3 | NA | TGTGCCAGCAGCCAGGGGACTCCGGGCACAGATACGCAGTATTTT | CASSQGTPGTDTQYF
TRBJ2-1 | NA | TRBV14 | NA | TGTGCCAGCAGCCAAGGGAACAGGAATGAGCAGTTCTTC | CASSQGNRNEQFF
TRBJ1-1 | once | TRBV5-1 | NA | TGCGCCAGCAGCTTGAGGAGGCAAGACCGGAACACTGAAGCTTTCTTT | CASSLRRQDRNTEAFF
TRBJ1-2 | few | TRBV1 | NA | TGCACCAGCAGCCAAGATCCCAGGGGCCTAGCCTATGGCTACACCTTC | CTSSQDPRGLAYGYTF
TRBJ1-5 | NA | TRBV27 | TRBD1 | TGTGCCAGCAGGCCGGGACAGGCCAATCAGCCCCAGCATTTT | CASRPGQANQPQHF
TRBJ2-7 | NA | TRBV5-6 | TRBD2 | TGTGCCAGCAGCTTTCTAGCGGGGGCAAACTCGCAGTACTTC | CASSFLAGANSQYF
TRBJ2-2 | NA | TRBV5-1 | TRBD2 | TGCGCCAGCAGCTTGGACGGGGGGGCCGGGGAGCTGTTTTTT | CASSLDGGAGELFF
TRBJ1-2 | once | TRBV27 | TRBD1 | TGTGCCAGCAGTTCCCTGGGGACAGGGTTTCATGGCTACACCTTC | CASSSLGTGFHGYTF
TRBJ1-2 | few | TRBV6-5 | NA | TGTGCCAGCAGCTTCGCAGGGGAGGGTGGCTACACCTTC | CASSFAGEGGYTF
TRBJ1-1 | NA | TRBV18 | NA | TGTGCCAGCTCACCTTACGGGGGGGGCACTGAAGCTTTCTTT | CASSPYGGGTEAFF
TRBJ1-2 | NA | TRBV19 | TRBD1 | TGTGCCAGTAGCTCCGGGACAGGGTCATTAACTTATGGCTACACCTTC | CASSSGTGSLTYGYTF
TRBJ1-5 | NA | TRBV6-5 | NA | TGTGCCAGCAGCGCGGAATTTAATCGGCATTTT | CASSAEFNRHF
TRBJ2-2 | NA | TRBV9 | NA | TGTGCCAGCGAAACAGGATCCGGGGAGCTGTTTTTT | CASETGSGELFF
TRBJ1-2 | NA | TRBV5-4 | NA | TGTGCCAGCAGCGTGAGGGGGGGAGTAGGCTATGGCTACACCTTC | CASSVRGGVGYGYTF
TRBJ1-4 | NA | TRBV11-3 | TRBD1 | TGTGTTGTAGGGGGCGATGTCTCTGAAAAACTGTTTTTT | CVVGGDVSEKLFF
TRBJ1-1 | NA | TRBV4-1 | TRBD1 | TGCGCCAGCAGCCATCCGGACAGGGTGGGTGAAGCTTTCTTT | CASSHPDRVGEAFF
TRBJ1-3 | NA | TRBV30 | TRBD1 | TGTGCCTGGGGACAGGTTCCCTCTGGAAACACCATATATTTT | CAWGQVPSGNTIYF
TRBJ1-1 | NA | TRBV7-9 | TRBD1 | TGTGCCAGCAGCTCGGGACAGGGTGGATATACTGAAGCTTTCTTT | CASSSGQGGYTEAFF
TRBJ2-1 | NA | TRBV29-1 | NA | TGCAGCGTTGAACAGGAGCAGTTCTTC | CSVEQEQFF
TRBJ1-1 | NA | TRBV27 | TRBD1 | TGTGCCAGCAGTTTATTTGGACAGGGAGGTCGCACTGAAGCTTTCTTT | CASSLFGQGGRTEAFF
TRBJ2-3 | NA | TRBV19 | NA | TGTGCCAGTAGCCCACAGGTCGCACTTAGCTCCACAGATACGCAGTATTTT | CASSPQVALSSTDTQYF
TRBJ1-5 | NA | TRBV9 | TRBD1 | TGTGCCAGCAGCGTTGGGTCAGGGGGAAATCAGCCCCAGCATTTT | CASSVGSGGNQPQHF
TRBJ1-2 | NA | TRBV14 | TRBD1 | TGTGCCAGCAGCCAAGTGGAGGGGGCTGGTGGCTACACCTTC | CASSQVEGAGGYTF
TRBJ1-4 | NA | TRBV5-1 | NA | TGCGCCAGCAGCTTGGCTCGCGGGGGAGGGCTGGAAAAACTGTTTTTT | CASSLARGGGLEKLFF
TRBJ2-5 | NA | TRBV2 | TRBD2 | TGTGCCAGCAAGCGGGGGACTTTTCAAGAGACCCAGTACTTC | CASKRGTFQETQYF
TRBJ1-5 | NA | TRBV11-2 | TRBD1 | TGTGCCAGCAGCTTGGGGGACAGTCGGGGCAATCAGCCCCAGCATTTT | CASSLGDSRGNQPQHF
TRBJ1-1 | NA | TRBV27 | NA | TGTGCCAGCAGTTTAGGTGGGCCCACTGAAGCTTTCTTT | CASSLGGPTEAFF
TRBJ2-6 | NA | TRBV6-5 | TRBD1 | TGTGCCAGCACCGGACAGGGGGGAACCAACGTCCTGACTTTC | CASTGQGGTNVLTF
TRBJ1-6 | NA | TRBV27 | NA | TGTGCCAGCAGCCGCATCATGCTGAGGACTGGGAATTCACCCCTCCACTTT | CASSRIMLRTGNSPLHF
TRBJ1-2 | NA | TRBV12-3/TRBV12-4 | NA | TGTGCCAGCAGTCGAGGCGGTTATGGCTACACCTTC | CASSRGGYGYTF
TRBJ1-2 | once | TRBV19 | NA | TGTGCCAGTAGTACGCCAGGGGAGGGCTATGGCTACACCTTC | CASSTPGEGYGYTF
TRBJ1-6 | once | TRBV5-5 | NA | TGTGCCAGCAGCTTGGAACATACAAATTCACCCCTCCACTTT | CASSLEHTNSPLHF
TRBJ1-5 | NA | TRBV2 | NA | TGTGCCAGCAGCGCAGGGTCCAATCAGCCCCAGCATTTT | CASSAGSNQPQHF
TRBJ1-1 | NA | TRBV20-1 | NA | TGCAGTGCGGCAGAGAACACTGAAGCTTTCTTT | CSAAENTEAFF
TRBJ2-5 | NA | TRBV5-4 | TRBD1 | TGTGCCAGCAGCTTCCCCGGGACAGGCTTACAAGAGACCCAGTACTTC | CASSFPGTGLQETQYF
TRBJ1-1 | NA | TRBV27 | NA | TGTGCCAGCAGTTTCCTCGGCACTGAAGCTTTCTTT | CASSFLGTEAFF
TRBJ1-5 | NA | TRBV27 | TRBD1 | TGTGCCAGCAGTCCTCGACAGGGTATGAGCAATCAGCCCCAGCATTTT | CASSPRQGMSNQPQHF
TRBJ2-3 | NA | TRBV6-6 | TRBD2 | TGTGCCAGCAGTTCAGAGACTAGCGGGGGGACAGATACGCAGTATTTT | CASSSETSGGTDTQYF
TRBJ1-1 | NA | TRBV10-2 | TRBD1 | TGCGCCAGCTGGACAGGGGGCCTTCACACTGAAGCTTTCTTT | CASWTGGLHTEAFF
TRBJ1-1 | NA | TRBV11-2 | TRBD1 | TGTGCCAGCAGCTTAGCGTTTAGGGACAGGACTGAAGCTTTCTTT | CASSLAFRDRTEAFF
TRBJ1-2 | medium-sized | TRBV7-2 | TRBD1 | TGTGCCAGCAGCTCCAATAGCAATCCCGGGACAGCTTATGGCTACACCTTC | CASSSNSNPGTAYGYTF
TRBJ2-3 | NA | TRBV11-3 | NA | TGTGCCAGCAGCGCTGGGCGGGGGCCCGGCGCAGATACGCAGTATTTT | CASSAGRGPGADTQYF
TRBJ1-1 | NA | TRBV11-2 | NA | TGTGCCAGCAGCTTGAGTACTAACATGAACACTGAAGCTTTCTTT | CASSLSTNMNTEAFF
TRBJ1-2 | NA | TRBV12-3/TRBV12-4 | NA | TGTGCCAGCACCTGGGGGGGGAACTATGGCTACACCTTC | CASTWGGNYGYTF
TRBJ1-2 | NA | TRBV7-6 | TRBD1 | TGTGCCAGCAGCCCGACGACAGGGCCCCTCTATGGCTACACCTTC | CASSPTTGPLYGYTF